The entry that follows covers one T cell receptor beta chain sequence. Healthy Caucasian donors formed the entire cohort. MiXCR was run by TCRdb on the 5' RACE reads, yielding one entry per CDR3 protein. The sample includes about 530,000 distinct CDR3 sequences, approximately 20% seen only once; the top ten take approximately 0.49%. The data stem from a study of identical twins. Separately, the same data were catalogued under a study of yellow fever vaccine responses in identical twins.

The sample consisted of CD4+ T cells sorted from blood. The sequence was collected from a woman under 30 in good health.

The CDR3 reads CASSRRDRGSYEQYF. DNA of the CDR3: TGTGCCAGTAGTAGGCGGGACAGGGGCTCCTACGAGCAGTACTTC. V gene TRBV19 combines with J gene TRBJ2-7; the match to TRBD1 covers 10 bases. J lost 0 bases, V lost 4 bases, and 3 bases had no gene match. CDR3 length: 15 residues. The V gene's germline CDR1 is LNHDA and CDR2 SQIVND (reference sequence). Looking up the rest from reference TRBV19 and TRBJ2-7 gives the full variable domain: DGGITQSPKYLFRKEGQNVTLSCEQNLNHDAMYWYRQDPGQGLRLIYYSQIVNDFQKGDIAEGYSVSREKKESFPLTVTSAQKNPTAFYLCASSRRDRGSYEQYFGPGTRLTVT.